Below, 31 T cell receptor beta chains from the same sample are listed, as sequenced in a study of cytotoxic CD8 clonotypes in ibrutinib-treated CLL (dated by TCRdb to about 2021). The time point label here, explained by the study, means: about a year on ibrutinib. The library was obtained by the immunoSEQ multiplex PCR assay. TCRdb carries this immuneACCESS record with in-frame sequences only. Its versions omit some clonotypes, under half of them owing to an unresolved V gene in the studies checked, with the rest unexplained. Counted in this sample were nearly 100,000 clones; roughly 80% of them appeared once. The top ten constitute about 29% of the sample. The source material was PBMCs, sampled after 12 months of ibrutinib treatment. The receptors shown here come from a human donor with chronic lymphocytic leukemia.

CDR3 protein: CASNARSSSYEQYF. For the CDR3, the DNA is TGTGCCAGCAATGCGAGGAGTAGCTCCTACGAGCAGTACTTC. V usage is TRBV5-6 and J usage is TRBJ2-7; D is unresolved. CDR1 is SGHDT, CDR2 YYEEEE, per germline. V lost 6 bases and J lost 0, with 13 bases in between. The CDR3 is 14 amino acids.

The V call is TRBV19, the J call TRBJ2-3, with D perhaps TRBD2 (6 bases). The CDR3 has 12 amino acids. Trimming left V 6 bases short and J 7 bases short, with 11 bases between. Germline V lookup: CDR1 LNHDA, CDR2 SQIVND (reference sequence). CDR3 nucleotides: TGTGCCAGTAGCGCCGGGACTTATACGCAGTATTTT. Protein sequence: CASSAGTYTQYF.

A single count supports this clone. V is TRBV5-6 and J is TRBJ1-5; D is perhaps TRBD1 (6 bases). Trimming left V 2 bases short and J 5 bases short, with 11 bases between. This CDR3 contains 14 residues. CDR1 and CDR2 (germline): SGHDT, YYEEEE. CDR3: CASSLGQWDQPQHF. CDR3 in DNA: TGTGCCAGCAGCTTAGGACAGTGGGATCAGCCCCAGCATTTT.

This chain joins TRBV28 and TRBJ1-5; D perhaps matches TRBD1 (5 bases). Trimming took off 10 bases at V and 2 bases at J, with 12 bases between the two ends. CDR3 length: 13 amino acids. Germline CDR1 and CDR2: MDHEN and SYDVKM. The DNA of the CDR3 is TGTGCCACTGAGGCGGGGGGCAATCAGCCCCAGCATTTT. This encodes CATEAGGNQPQHF.

The chain has TRBV19 and TRBJ2-2; no clear D. Germline CDR1 reads LNHDA; CDR2 reads SQIVND (reference sequence). The CDR3 spans 15 residues. Trimming stripped 0 bases from V and 5 bases from J, with 10 bases between. CDR3 bases: TGTGCCAGTAGTATAGACCCTCAGATAACCGGGGAGCTGTTTTTT. Protein sequence: CASSIDPQITGELFF. The complete variable domain, with remaining parts taken from reference TRBV19 and TRBJ2-2, reads DGGITQSPKYLFRKEGQNVTLSCEQNLNHDAMYWYRQDPGQGLRLIYYSQIVNDFQKGDIAEGYSVSREKKESFPLTVTSAQKNPTAFYLCASSIDPQITGELFFGEGSRLTVL.

The chain employs TRBV7-9 and TRBJ2-5; D gene uncertain. There are 12 residues in the CDR3. CDR1 SEHNR and CDR2 FQNEAQ come from the germline V gene (reference sequence). The V end was cut by 5 bases, the J end by 5 bases, with 9 bases between. For the CDR3, the DNA is TGTGCCAGCAGCGGTAGTGGGGAGACCCAGTACTTC. Protein sequence: CASSGSGETQYF.

This clone was seen more than once but under ten times. This chain joins TRBV28 and TRBJ1-6; D is undetermined. V gave up 6 bases and J gave up 7 bases, with 7 bases separating them. Germline CDR1 reads MDHEN; CDR2 reads SYDVKM. This CDR3 region has 12 residues. CDR3 loop: CASRAVNSPLHF. CDR3 nucleotide sequence: TGTGCCAGCAGAGCAGTAAATTCACCCCTCCACTTT. The entire variable domain, with the rest obtained from reference TRBV28 and TRBJ1-6, is as follows: DVKVTQSSRYLVKRTGEKVFLECVQDMDHENMFWYRQDPGLGLRLIYFSYDVKMKEKGDIPEGYSVSREKKERFSLILESASTNQTSMYLCASRAVNSPLHFGNGTRLTVT.

For this clone: Other DNA sequences in the same sample also yield this CDR3. The CDR3 region has the DNA TGTGCCAGCAGTACAGGGGGTTTGAGCAATCAGCCCCAGCATTTT. Amino acid sequence: CASSTGGLSNQPQHF. The chain joins TRBV6-6 to TRBJ1-5; 8 nucleotides align to TRBD1. Germline lookup yields CDR1 MNHNY and CDR2 SVGAGI (reference sequence). The CDR3 has 15 amino acids. V shed 5 bases, J shed 1 base, and the junction held 4 bases outside the gene matches.

Of note for this clone: Within the sample, other DNA sequences also encode this same CDR3. The chain couples TRBV30 to TRBJ2-3; 10 nucleotides agree with TRBD2. This CDR3 contains 14 residues. V shed 0 bases, J shed 9 bases, and the junction held 6 bases outside the gene matches. The germline V gene encodes CDR1 GTSNPN and CDR2 SVGIG (reference sequence). In DNA, the CDR3 is TGTGCCTGGAGTGTGGCTAGCGGGGGTGACACGCAGTATTTT. This sequence encodes CAWSVASGGDTQYF.

The CDR3 nucleotides read TGTGCCAGCACGGGGGGCGAGGCCCAGCCCCAGCATTTT. The encoded protein is CASTGGEAQPQHF. V is TRBV6-6 and J is TRBJ1-5; D is perhaps TRBD1 (6 bases). Per germline, CDR1 MNHNY and CDR2 SVGAGI (reference sequence). V gave up 7 bases and J gave up 7 bases, with 14 bases separating them. This CDR3 comprises 13 residues.

The chain employs TRBV6-6 and TRBJ1-6; 9 positions match TRBD1. The CDR3 covers 14 residues. The germline gives CDR1 MNHNY, CDR2 SVGAGI (reference sequence). The V gene end was trimmed by 5 bases and the J gene end by 10 bases; junction bases not matched to a gene: 6. CDR3 sequence: CASSQQGARSPLHF. CDR3 in DNA: TGTGCCAGCAGTCAACAGGGGGCACGGTCACCCCTCCACTTT.

V and J are TRBV19 and TRBJ2-7; the D gene could be TRBD1 or TRBD2 (5 bases each). The germline V and J ends were trimmed by 4 bases and 3 bases, with 10 bases remaining between them. The CDR3 is 13 residues long. Germline V gene lookup returns CDR1 LNHDA and CDR2 SQIVND (reference sequence). This CDR3 reads CASSRDGYYEQYF. CDR3 sequence (DNA): TGTGCCAGTAGTAGGGACGGATACTACGAGCAGTACTTC.

This clone was counted once. The chain joins TRBV30 to TRBJ2-1; D possibly corresponds to TRBD1 (5 bases). The V gene's germline CDR1 is GTSNPN and CDR2 SVGIG (reference sequence). CDR3 length equals 13 residues. Trimming left V 4 bases short and J 10 bases short, with 17 bases between. CDR3 sequence: CAWIDRWGLEQFF. CDR3 DNA: TGTGCCTGGATAGATCGTTGGGGCCTAGAGCAGTTCTTC.

The chain links TRBV4-1 to TRBJ1-2, with D maybe TRBD1 (6 bases). With 1 base removed from V and 4 bases from J, the gap between germline ends came to 13 bases. The germline V gene encodes CDR1 MGHRA and CDR2 YSYEKL. This CDR3 has 15 residues. This chain's CDR3 is CASSQGGGGRYGYTF. CDR3 DNA: TGCGCCAGCAGCCAAGGTGGGGGGGGGCGCTATGGCTACACCTTC.

This clone has just a few counts. The gene calls are TRBV12-5 and TRBJ1-1, with no clear D. This CDR3 is 14 amino acids long. The germline CDR1 and CDR2 sequences are LGHNT and FRNRAP. V lost 1 base and J 1 base, leaving 7 bases between the germline ends. The DNA of the CDR3 is TGTGCTAGTGGTTTGGAATTCTCGAACACTGAAGCTTTCTTT. It specifies CASGLEFSNTEAFF.

This clone was seen a handful of times. The V gene is TRBV19, the J gene TRBJ2-5, with D possibly called TRBD1 or TRBD2 (5 bases each). The V end lost 10 bases, the J end lost 4 bases, and 13 bases lay between the germline ends. Looked up from germline, CDR1 is LNHDA and CDR2 is SQIVND (reference sequence). The CDR3 loop spans 12 amino acids. CDR3 sequence reads: CATSRGAETQYF. In DNA, the CDR3 is TGTGCCACCTCCCGGGGCGCAGAGACCCAGTACTTC.

Worth noting for this clone: The identical CDR3 is also encoded by other nucleotide sequences in the sample. The J gene is TRBJ1-1, the V gene TRBV25-1; the D gene is possibly TRBD1 (6 bases). The CDR3 runs 13 residues. Trimming cost V 6 bases and J 4 bases, with 12 bases left between them. Germline lookup yields CDR1 MGHDK and CDR2 SYGVNS. The CDR3 is CASSLTGPTEAFF. The CDR3 DNA is TGTGCCAGCAGCTTAACAGGGCCCACTGAAGCTTTCTTT.

The chain combines TRBV11-2 with TRBJ2-7; TRBD1 is a possible D gene (6 bases). With 7 bases removed from V and 5 bases from J, the gap between germline ends came to 15 bases. The CDR3 length is 13 residues. Germline values: CDR1 SGHAT, CDR2 FQNNGV. The CDR3 region has the DNA TGTGCCAGCAATCAGGGGAGCCGGGACGAGCAGTACTTC. Translating it yields CASNQGSRDEQYF.

The chain couples TRBV25-1 to TRBJ1-1; D call uncertain. Looked up from germline, CDR1 is MGHDK and CDR2 is SYGVNS. V lost 0 bases to trimming and J lost 2 bases, with 4 bases between them. The CDR3 extends over 13 amino acids. The chain's CDR3 is CASSEYPNTEAFF. In DNA form, the CDR3 reads TGTGCCAGCAGTGAATATCCAAACACTGAAGCTTTCTTT.

This clone was found a few times. The chain is built from TRBV6-6 and TRBJ1-1; D is unresolved. V was shortened by 2 bases and J by 1 base, with 8 bases between the two germline ends. Germline-derived CDR1 and CDR2 are MNHNY and SVGAGI (reference sequence). This CDR3 is 14 amino acids long. The CDR3 reads CASSYGGSNTEAFF. CDR3 bases: TGTGCCAGCAGTTACGGCGGATCGAACACTGAAGCTTTCTTT.

This sequence joins TRBV6-4 and TRBJ2-1, with D unclear. CDR1 and CDR2 from the germline V gene are MRHNA and SNTAGT. There are 14 residues in the CDR3. Trimming shortened V by 3 bases and J by 7 bases, and 13 bases separated the two germline ends. The CDR3 region is CASSEEAASNEQFF. The CDR3 nucleotides read TGTGCCAGCAGTGAGGAAGCAGCTAGTAATGAGCAGTTCTTC.

This sequence joins TRBV7-9 and TRBJ2-3; no reliable D call. The germline V gene encodes CDR1 SEHNR and CDR2 FQNEAQ (reference sequence). The CDR3 loop spans 16 amino acids. Trimming shortened V by 4 bases and J by 6 bases, and 20 bases separated the two germline ends. CDR3 protein: CASSYSATQTLDTQYF. DNA of the CDR3: TGTGCCAGCAGCTACTCGGCTACCCAAACTTTGGATACGCAGTATTTT.

The chain links TRBV6-6 to TRBJ1-2; maybe TRBD1 (5 bases). V lost 7 bases, J lost 4 bases, and 13 bases lay in between. Germline V gene sequence: CDR1 MNHNY, CDR2 SVGAGI (reference sequence). The CDR3 contains 13 residues. The CDR3 nucleotides read TGTGCCAGCACCAAACAGGTTGGCTATGGCTACACCTTC. Translating gives CASTKQVGYGYTF.

The V gene is TRBV27, the J gene TRBJ2-7, with TRBD1 matching 10 bases. This CDR3 is 17 amino acids long. V trimming: 3 bases; J trimming: 7 bases; junction bases outside the gene matches: 15. Germline-derived CDR1 and CDR2 are MNHEY and SMNVEV (reference sequence). The CDR3 sequence: CASSFLGTGVGFEEQYF. For the CDR3, the DNA is TGTGCCAGCAGTTTCCTAGGGACAGGGGTGGGGTTCGAGGAGCAGTACTTC.

The chain has TRBV30 and TRBJ2-3; D gene uncertain. Germline CDR1 reads GTSNPN; CDR2 reads SVGIG (reference sequence). The CDR3 consists of 11 residues. Deletions cut 1 base from V and 10 bases from J, with 9 bases between. CDR3: CAWSESSAQYF. The DNA for the CDR3 is TGTGCCTGGAGTGAGAGTAGTGCGCAGTATTTT. The complete variable domain, with remaining parts taken from reference TRBV30 and TRBJ2-3, reads SQTIHQWPATLVQPVGSPLSLECTVEGTSNPNLYWYRQAAGRGLQLLFYSVGIGQISSEVPQNLSASRPQDRQFILSSKKLLLSDSGFYLCAWSESSAQYFGPGTRLTVL.

The CDR3 coding sequence is TGTGCCAGCAGTGACGCCAATCAGCCCCAGCATTTT. It specifies CASSDANQPQHF. This sequence joins TRBV2 and TRBJ1-5; D unresolved. There are 12 residues in the CDR3. V was shortened by 3 bases and J by 3 bases, with 3 bases between the two germline ends. Germline CDR1 and CDR2: SNHLY and FYNNEI.

The chain recombines TRBV2 with TRBJ2-5, with 7 bases lining up with TRBD2. The CDR3 is made up of 14 amino acids. V gave up 4 bases and J gave up 0 bases; unmatched junction bases: 2. Germline loops: CDR1 SNHLY, CDR2 FYNNEI. CDR3 nucleotide sequence: TGTGCCAGCAGTGGGGGGGGGAACCAAGAGACCCAGTACTTC. Protein sequence: CASSGGGNQETQYF.

The chain joins TRBV7-9 to TRBJ1-1; D might be TRBD1 (6 bases). The CDR3 has 14 residues. V was cut by 4 bases and J by 1 base, with 10 bases left in between. CDR1 and CDR2 from the germline V gene are SEHNR and FQNEAQ (reference sequence). The CDR3 DNA reads TGTGCCAGCAGCTCGGACAGAAGGAACACTGAAGCTTTCTTT. Translation: CASSSDRRNTEAFF.

This clone was observed a handful of times. This chain joins TRBV7-9 and TRBJ2-3; the match to TRBD2 covers 9 bases. This CDR3 spans 17 amino acids. V lost 5 bases and J lost 4; bases outside the gene matches: 13. CDR1 is SEHNR, CDR2 FQNEAQ, per germline (reference sequence). CDR3: CASSQPPISGGADTQYF. The CDR3 nucleotides are TGTGCCAGCAGCCAACCCCCCATTAGCGGGGGTGCAGATACGCAGTATTTT.

The table lists this clone with a few counts. The chain links TRBV10-1 to TRBJ1-6, with unresolved D. V dropped 7 bases and J dropped 9 bases, with 13 bases sitting between them. The CDR3 loop spans 13 amino acids. The germline V gene has CDR1 WNHNN and CDR2 SYGVQD (reference sequence). The CDR3: CASTRESGSPLHF. Written as DNA, the CDR3 is TGCGCCAGCACGAGGGAAAGTGGTTCACCCCTCCACTTT.

The CDR3 here is CAWGRETEAFF. In DNA form, the CDR3 reads TGTGCCTGGGGACGGGAGACTGAAGCTTTCTTT. The chain recombines TRBV30 with TRBJ1-1, with D hard to call. Per the germline V gene, CDR1 is GTSNPN and CDR2 is SVGIG (reference sequence). V was clipped by 5 bases and J by 5 bases, with 9 bases between them. The CDR3 runs 11 residues.